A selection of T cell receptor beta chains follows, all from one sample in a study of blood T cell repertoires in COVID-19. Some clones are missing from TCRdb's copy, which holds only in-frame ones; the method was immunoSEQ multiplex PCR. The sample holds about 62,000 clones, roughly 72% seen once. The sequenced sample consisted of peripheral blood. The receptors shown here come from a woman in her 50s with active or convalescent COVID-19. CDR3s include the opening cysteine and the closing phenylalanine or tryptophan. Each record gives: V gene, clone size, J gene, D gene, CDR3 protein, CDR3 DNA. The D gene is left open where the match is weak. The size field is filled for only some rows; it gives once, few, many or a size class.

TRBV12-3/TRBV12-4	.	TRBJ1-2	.	CASSPINYGYTF	TGTGCCAGCAGCCCTATTAACTATGGCTACACCTTC
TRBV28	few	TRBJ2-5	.	CASSFFRQVETQYF	TGTGCCAGCAGTTTTTTTCGCCAGGTAGAGACCCAGTACTTC
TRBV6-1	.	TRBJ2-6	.	CASSEALRGTGANVLTF	TGTGCCAGCAGTGAAGCGCTTCGGGGGACTGGGGCCAACGTCCTGACTTTC
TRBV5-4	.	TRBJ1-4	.	CASSLGQGLVANEKLFF	TGTGCCAGCAGCTTGGGGCAGGGCCTCGTGGCTAATGAAAAACTGTTTTTT
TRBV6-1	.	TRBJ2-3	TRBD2	CASSDMSSGADTQYF	TGTGCCAGCAGTGACATGTCGAGCGGGGCAGATACGCAGTATTTT
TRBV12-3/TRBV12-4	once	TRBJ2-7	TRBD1	CASSLGQGYEQYF	TGTGCCAGCAGTTTAGGACAGGGTTACGAGCAGTACTTC
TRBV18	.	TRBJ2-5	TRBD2	CASSPGLAGGQGETQYF	TGTGCCAGCTCACCCGGACTAGCGGGAGGGCAAGGAGAGACCCAGTACTTC
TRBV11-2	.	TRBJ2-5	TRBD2	CASSLDLLAAGETQYF	TGTGCCAGCAGCTTAGATCTACTAGCGGCGGGAGAGACCCAGTACTTC
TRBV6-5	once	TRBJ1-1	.	CGIRTTDTEAFF	TGTGGCATTCGGACTACGGACACTGAAGCTTTCTTT
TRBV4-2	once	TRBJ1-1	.	CASSQGEGPGTEAFF	TGTGCCAGCAGCCAAGGGGAGGGGCCCGGCACTGAAGCTTTCTTT
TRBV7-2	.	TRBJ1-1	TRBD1	CASKRGQSNTEAFF	TGTGCCAGCAAAAGGGGACAGAGTAACACTGAAGCTTTCTTT
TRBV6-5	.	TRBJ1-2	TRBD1	CASSYSDRGRGYTF	TGTGCCAGCAGTTACTCCGACAGGGGTAGAGGCTACACCTTC
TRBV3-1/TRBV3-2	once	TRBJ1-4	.	CASSQVRRGNEKLFF	TGTGCCAGCAGCCAAGTCCGCAGGGGAAATGAAAAACTGTTTTTT
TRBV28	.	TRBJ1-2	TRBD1	CASSLLGQGTGYTF	TGTGCCAGCAGTTTATTGGGACAGGGTACCGGCTACACCTTC
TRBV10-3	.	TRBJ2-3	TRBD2	CAISELGLAVDTQYF	TGTGCCATCAGTGAGTTAGGACTAGCGGTGGATACGCAGTATTTT
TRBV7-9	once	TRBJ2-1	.	CASVGDFLGYNEQFF	TGTGCCAGCGTTGGGGACTTCCTAGGTTACAATGAGCAGTTCTTC
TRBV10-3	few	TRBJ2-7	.	CAISDARDSYEQYF	TGTGCCATCAGTGATGCCAGGGACTCCTACGAGCAGTACTTC
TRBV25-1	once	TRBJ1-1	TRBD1	CASSETWTGGEAFF	TGTGCCAGCAGTGAAACCTGGACAGGGGGAGAAGCTTTCTTT
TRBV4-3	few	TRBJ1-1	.	CASSQGTYINTEAFF	TGCGCCAGCAGCCAGGGGACTTACATTAACACTGAAGCTTTCTTT
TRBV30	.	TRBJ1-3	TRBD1	CAWKPGQGRPGNTIYF	TGTGCCTGGAAGCCGGGACAGGGGAGGCCTGGAAACACCATATATTTT
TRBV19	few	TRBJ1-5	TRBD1	CASSIGRGLFQPQHF	TGTGCCAGTAGTATCGGCAGGGGGCTATTTCAGCCCCAGCATTTT
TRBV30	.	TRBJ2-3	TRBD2	CAWSVGGGTDTQYF	TGTGCCTGGAGTGTGGGGGGGGGCACAGATACGCAGTATTTT
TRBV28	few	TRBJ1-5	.	CASSLLRRFNLNQPQHF	TGTGCCAGCAGTCTGCTAAGGAGATTCAACCTCAATCAGCCCCAGCATTTT
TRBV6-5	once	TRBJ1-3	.	CASSYSLRSGNTIYF	TGTGCCAGCAGTTACTCCTTGAGGTCTGGAAACACCATATATTTT
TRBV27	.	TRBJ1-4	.	CASSFDGRRGEKLFF	TGTGCCAGCAGTTTCGACGGCCGTCGGGGTGAAAAACTGTTTTTT
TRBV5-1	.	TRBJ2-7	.	CASSRDFTKDEQYF	TGCGCCAGCAGCCGGGACTTTACCAAAGACGAGCAGTACTTC
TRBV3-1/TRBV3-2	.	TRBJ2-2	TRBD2	CASSPGLAGTGELFF	TGTGCCAGCAGCCCGGGACTAGCGGGAACCGGGGAGCTGTTTTTT
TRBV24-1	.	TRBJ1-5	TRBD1	CATSETGTGGNQPQHF	TGTGCCACCAGTGAGACCGGGACAGGGGGTAATCAGCCCCAGCATTTT
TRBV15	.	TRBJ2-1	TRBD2	CATSRGLSGTLYNEQFF	TGTGCCACCAGCAGGGGGCTTAGCGGGACCCTATACAATGAGCAGTTCTTC
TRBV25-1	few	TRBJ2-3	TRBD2	CASSELGLAMTDTQYF	TGTGCCAGCAGTGAATTGGGACTAGCGATGACAGATACGCAGTATTTT
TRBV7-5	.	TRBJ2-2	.	CARTGGVAGTNTGELFF	TGTGCCAGAACCGGGGGGGTAGCGGGTACGAACACCGGGGAGCTGTTTTTT
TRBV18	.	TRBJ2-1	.	CASSPKQGNEQFF	TGTGCCAGCTCACCAAAACAGGGCAATGAGCAGTTCTTC
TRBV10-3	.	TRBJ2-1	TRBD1	CAISDTGDNEQFF	TGTGCCATCAGTGATACAGGGGACAATGAGCAGTTCTTC
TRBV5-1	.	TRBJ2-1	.	CASSLVDFVEQFF	TGCGCCAGCAGCTTGGTCGACTTCGTGGAGCAGTTCTTC
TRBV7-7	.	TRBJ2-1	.	CASSLADSVEQFF	TGTGCTAGCAGCTTAGCGGACTCGGTTGAGCAGTTCTTC
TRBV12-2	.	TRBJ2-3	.	CASRNPFEIAAVGSTDTQYF	TGTGCAAGTCGCAATCCCTTTGAGATAGCGGCTGTGGGTAGCACAGATACGCAGTATTTT
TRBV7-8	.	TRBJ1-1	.	CASSPQGRNTEAFF	TGTGCCAGCAGCCCCCAGGGTCGGAACACTGAAGCTTTCTTT
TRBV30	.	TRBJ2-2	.	CAWRGVGGSNGELFF	TGTGCCTGGAGGGGGGTAGGAGGGTCGAACGGGGAGCTGTTTTTT
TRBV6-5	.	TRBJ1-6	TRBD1	CASRKQGAYNSPLHF	TGTGCCAGCAGGAAACAGGGGGCCTATAATTCACCCCTCCACTTT
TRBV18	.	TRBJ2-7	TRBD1	CASSPLDRVEQYF	TGTGCCAGCTCACCATTGGACAGGGTGGAGCAGTACTTC
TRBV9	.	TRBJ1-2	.	CASSVWAGGGGGYTF	TGTGCCAGCAGCGTATGGGCTGGTGGTGGAGGTGGCTACACCTTC
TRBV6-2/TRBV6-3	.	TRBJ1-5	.	CASSRGGSSNQPQHF	TGTGCCAGCAGCCGTGGGGGGTCCAGCAATCAGCCCCAGCATTTT